Below, one TCR beta chain is given with its context. What it binds is not known. The data derive from a study of cytomegalovirus exposure and HLA in healthy donors. The study's findings and limits: A later analysis linked a missense variant in DCLRE1C to the trimming of TCR beta V and J genes.

Primers included in the PCR were 60 Vbeta and 13 Jbeta primers. The protocol was immunoSEQ multiplex PCR, while the TCRdb copy is restricted to in-frame clones and leaves out a portion. Among roughly 110,000 clones, around 61% were seen once, and the ten largest hold over 2%. Germline CDR1 and CDR2: MDHEN and SYDVKM. Trimming pared 7 bases from V and 0 bases from J, leaving 16 bases between. CDR3 length: 16 amino acids. Sequenced sample: PBMCs. This chain links TRBV28 with TRBJ1-3, with a weak D call TRBD1 (5 bases). This clonotype was sampled from a woman between 25 and 40 years old in good health and CMV-seronegative. The CDR3 sequence is CASTTTVLFSGNTIYF. Here the CDR3 DNA reads TGTGCCAGCACCACGACAGTTTTATTCTCTGGAAACACCATATATTTT.